Each of the 32 T cell receptor beta chains below was sequenced from the same sample in a study of OX40 agonist ivuxolimab in advanced cancers. The assay was immunoSEQ multiplex PCR, and TCRdb's table has in-frame clones only and misses some. The table lists about 45,000 clones, about nine tenths of them singletons, with 6% in the top ten. The sample in question was CD4+ or CD8+ T cells sorted from blood, obtained in a trial of the OX40 agonist ivuxolimab. The receptors shown here come from an adult with an advanced solid tumor such as melanoma, head and neck, liver or kidney cancer.

The V and J genes are TRBV23-1 and TRBJ1-6; perhaps TRBD1 as D (6 bases). TRBV23-1 is an ORF, with its function uncertain. Trimming left V 0 bases short and J 11 bases short, with 11 bases between. The CDR3 consists of 14 residues. CDR3: CASSQSQGGTPLHF. In DNA form, the CDR3 reads TGCGCCAGCAGTCAATCTCAAGGGGGGACACCCCTCCACTTT.

The rearrangement joins TRBV5-1 to TRBJ2-5; D unclear. CDR3 length: 14 residues. V lost 0 bases, J lost 2 bases, and 8 bases lay in between. Germline assignment: CDR1 SGHRS and CDR2 YFSETQ. Here the CDR3 reads CASSLGAVQETQYF. The CDR3 nucleotides are TGCGCCAGCAGCTTGGGAGCAGTTCAAGAGACCCAGTACTTC.

V usage is TRBV18 and J usage is TRBJ2-7; maybe TRBD2 (5 bases). CDR1 KGHSH and CDR2 LQKENI come from the germline V gene. Deletions cut 1 base from V and 2 bases from J, with 15 bases between. The CDR3 runs 16 residues. The CDR3 region has the DNA TGTGCCAGCTCACCACTCAGGACTGGCGGTACCTACGAGCAGTACTTC. This translates into CASSPLRTGGTYEQYF. The full variable domain, completed using reference TRBV18 and TRBJ2-7, is NAGVMQNPRHLVRRRGQEARLRCSPMKGHSHVYWYRQLPEEGLKFMVYLQKENIIDESGMPKERFSAEFPKEGPSILRIQQVVRGDSAAYFCASSPLRTGGTYEQYFGPGTRLTVT.

The gene calls are TRBV6-1 and TRBJ2-5, with D possibly TRBD2 on 6 matching bases. Per germline, CDR1 MNHNS and CDR2 SASEGT. The CDR3 runs to 12 residues. V gave up 7 bases and J gave up 4 bases, with 10 bases separating them. CDR3: CASMGGPETQYF. CDR3 sequence (DNA): TGTGCCAGCATGGGAGGCCCAGAGACCCAGTACTTC.

The chain employs TRBV18 and TRBJ2-2; D unresolved. This CDR3 is 16 amino acids long. V was trimmed by 1 base and J by 4 bases, leaving 13 bases between them. Germline V gene sequence: CDR1 KGHSH, CDR2 LQKENI. Written as DNA, the CDR3 is TGTGCCAGCTCACCACTTAATGGCGGTCTCACCGGGGAGCTGTTTTTT. It is translated as CASSPLNGGLTGELFF.

This chain connects TRBV7-3 to TRBJ2-7; D is possibly TRBD2 (5 bases). Per germline, CDR1 SGHTA and CDR2 FQGTGA. This CDR3 has 16 amino acids. V was pared by 0 bases and J by 5 bases, with 17 bases between. The CDR3 nucleotides are TGTGCCAGCAGCTTAACCCCCCAAGGAAGGAGGAACGAGCAGTACTTC. It is translated as CASSLTPQGRRNEQYF.

This chain links TRBV14 with TRBJ2-3; D is uncertain. The CDR3 consists of 13 residues. Trimming pared 0 bases from V and 7 bases from J, leaving 8 bases between. CDR1 SGHDN and CDR2 FVKESK come from the germline V gene. CDR3 in DNA: TGTGCCAGCAGCCAAGATGTCCACAATACGCAGTATTTT. It is translated as CASSQDVHNTQYF.

V usage is TRBV5-1 and J usage is TRBJ2-3; D assignment may be TRBD1 or TRBD2 (5 bases each). From germline, CDR1 is SGHRS and CDR2 YFSETQ. V lost 8 bases and J 3 bases, leaving 16 bases between the germline ends. The CDR3 spans 14 residues. CDR3 residues: CARIRDPCTDTQYF. The CDR3 bases are TGCGCCAGGATACGGGACCCTTGTACAGATACGCAGTATTTT.

The gene calls are TRBV7-2 and TRBJ2-3, with D unresolved. CDR1 SGHTA and CDR2 FQGNSA come from the germline V gene. Trimming took off 2 bases at V and 0 bases at J, with 9 bases between the two ends. The CDR3 spans 15 residues. CDR3 sequence reads: CASSLQASSTDTQYF. In nucleotides, the CDR3 is TGTGCCAGCAGCTTACAAGCGAGTAGCACAGATACGCAGTATTTT. Filled out from reference TRBV7-2 and TRBJ2-3, the complete variable domain reads GAGVSQSPSNKVTEKGKDVELRCDPISGHTALYWYRQSLGQGLEFLIYFQGNSAPDKSGLPSDRFSAERTGGSVSTLTIQRTQQEDSAVYLCASSLQASSTDTQYFGPGTRLTVL.

The chain has TRBV12-5 and TRBJ2-3; TRBD2 is a possible D gene (5 bases). The CDR3 is 17 residues long. The V end lost 0 bases, the J end lost 1 base, and 14 bases lay between the germline ends. CDR1 is LGHNT and CDR2 is FRNRAP in the germline V gene. CDR3 loop: CASGLVLGPAGTDTQYF. The CDR3 DNA is TGTGCTAGTGGTTTGGTACTAGGTCCCGCAGGCACAGATACGCAGTATTTT.

The genes are TRBV5-1 and TRBJ1-4; TRBD1 might be the D (5 bases). Germline V gene sequence: CDR1 SGHRS, CDR2 YFSETQ. The CDR3 has 16 residues. V lost 4 bases and J lost 7, with 20 bases in between. CDR3 region: CASSKGLGLEVEKLFF. CDR3 bases: TGCGCCAGCAGCAAGGGGTTGGGGTTGGAAGTTGAAAAACTGTTTTTT.

The V and J genes are TRBV2 and TRBJ1-1; no clear D. Germline V CDR1 and CDR2: SNHLY, FYNNEI. V was shortened by 10 bases and J by 4 bases, with 19 bases between the two germline ends. There are 14 residues in the CDR3. CDR3 in amino acids: CATTVGLVGTEAFF. The CDR3 DNA reads as TGTGCCACCACCGTCGGCCTTGTGGGCACTGAAGCTTTCTTT.

The rearrangement uses TRBV28 and TRBJ1-5, with a tentative D call TRBD1 (6 bases). CDR3 length equals 15 residues. Germline V lookup: CDR1 MDHEN, CDR2 SYDVKM. Trimming removed 6 bases from V and 0 bases from J, with 12 bases in between. CDR3 residues: CASSLPGASNQPQHF. The CDR3 nucleotides read TGTGCCAGCAGCCTCCCGGGGGCTAGCAATCAGCCCCAGCATTTT. The entire variable domain, with the rest obtained from reference TRBV28 and TRBJ1-5, is as follows: DVKVTQSSRYLVKRTGEKVFLECVQDMDHENMFWYRQDPGLGLRLIYFSYDVKMKEKGDIPEGYSVSREKKERFSLILESASTNQTSMYLCASSLPGASNQPQHFGDGTRLSIL.

The V gene is TRBV7-2, the J gene TRBJ2-7; TRBD2 matches at 7 bases. The V and J ends lost 1 base and 3 bases, in that order; junction bases with no gene match: 6. The germline V gene encodes CDR1 SGHTA and CDR2 FQGNSA. The CDR3 covers 15 residues. The CDR3: CASSLGWGTIYEQYF. CDR3 nucleotides: TGTGCCAGCAGCTTAGGGTGGGGGACTATCTACGAGCAGTACTTC.

CDR3: CAWSANQETQYF. The CDR3 DNA sequence: TGTGCCTGGAGTGCCAACCAAGAGACCCAGTACTTC. The V call is TRBV30, the J call TRBJ2-5; D is uncertain. CDR1 and CDR2 (germline): GTSNPN, SVGIG (reference sequence). V lost 1 base and J lost 0, with 3 bases in between. The CDR3 has 12 residues.

V and J are TRBV9 and TRBJ2-7; a weak D match, TRBD1 (6 bases). Germline V gene sequence: CDR1 SGDLS, CDR2 YYNGEE. This CDR3 is built from 13 residues. V lost 4 bases and J 7 bases, leaving 15 bases between the germline ends. CDR3 amino acids: CASSPRGWEEQYF. The DNA for the CDR3 is TGTGCCAGCAGCCCAAGGGGGTGGGAAGAGCAGTACTTC.

The chain joins TRBV10-3 to TRBJ2-3; D might be TRBD1 (5 bases). V lost 10 bases and J lost 4, with 12 bases in between. Germline V CDR1 and CDR2: ENHRY, SYGVKD. The CDR3 loop spans 12 amino acids. The CDR3 loop is CATTGWADTQYF. The CDR3 region has the DNA TGTGCCACAACAGGATGGGCAGATACGCAGTATTTT.

The chain joins TRBV2 to TRBJ2-1; D gene ambiguous. CDR3 length: 12 residues. V shed 7 bases and J shed 5 bases, with 9 bases lying between them. Per germline, CDR1 SNHLY and CDR2 FYNNEI. The CDR3 spells CASTRRDNEQFF. DNA of the CDR3: TGTGCCAGCACCCGCCGGGACAATGAGCAGTTCTTC.

The rearrangement uses TRBV11-3 and TRBJ2-5; D is possibly TRBD2 (5 bases). CDR3 size: 12 residues. V gave up 3 bases and J gave up 3 bases, with 5 bases separating them. From germline, CDR1 is SGHNT and CDR2 YENEEA. This chain's CDR3 is CASSFGKETQYF. DNA for the CDR3: TGTGCCAGCAGCTTCGGGAAAGAGACCCAGTACTTC.

The J gene is TRBJ2-5, the V gene TRBV10-2, with D uncertain. The CDR3 loop spans 15 amino acids. CDR1 is WSHSY and CDR2 is SAAADI in the germline V gene. Trimming took off 0 bases at V and 4 bases at J, with 12 bases between the two ends. The CDR3 region has the DNA TGCGCCAGCAGTGAGTCGATAGGGTTGGCAGAGACCCAGTACTTC. This translates into CASSESIGLAETQYF.

The chain links TRBV13 to TRBJ1-2; 7 positions match TRBD1. The CDR3 covers 15 residues. V was pared by 5 bases and J by 0 bases, with 6 bases of the junction left unmatched. Germline V CDR1 and CDR2: PRHDT, FYEKMQ (reference sequence). CDR3 protein: CASSRRQGPNYGYTF. The DNA of the CDR3 is TGTGCCAGCAGCCGCCGACAGGGACCTAACTATGGCTACACCTTC.

V is TRBV6-6 and J is TRBJ2-1; D gene ambiguous. Trimming took 5 bases from V and 13 from J, leaving 15 bases between them. The CDR3 spans 12 residues. Germline loops: CDR1 MNHNY, CDR2 SVGAGI (reference sequence). This chain's CDR3 is CASSPDGIRQFF. CDR3 coding DNA: TGTGCCAGCAGTCCCGATGGAATTCGACAGTTCTTC.

This rearrangement joins TRBV4-2 to TRBJ1-2; D gene ambiguous. CDR3 size: 14 residues. Germline V CDR1 and CDR2: LGHNA, YNFKEQ. V was cut by 0 bases and J by 4 bases, with 9 bases left in between. CDR3 sequence reads: CASSQDPAIYGYTF. The CDR3 DNA sequence: TGTGCCAGCAGCCAAGATCCGGCCATCTATGGCTACACCTTC.

The chain combines TRBV7-9 with TRBJ1-2; D is unresolved. Between the trimmed V and J ends, which lost 1 base and 2 bases, there was a span of 8 bases. The CDR3 covers 14 residues. In germline, CDR1 is SEHNR, CDR2 FQNEAQ (reference sequence). The CDR3 DNA sequence: TGTGCCAGCAGCTTAGGGGCAGGCAACTATGGCTACACCTTC. Translating gives CASSLGAGNYGYTF.

The rearrangement joins TRBV6-5 to TRBJ1-1; D remains unclear. This CDR3 comprises 11 residues. Germline V gene sequence: CDR1 MNHEY, CDR2 SVGAGI. V shed 6 bases and J shed 4 bases, with 6 bases lying between them. The CDR3 bases are TGTGCCAGCAGATGGGGCACTGAAGCTTTCTTT. Amino acids: CASRWGTEAFF.

The chain combines TRBV25-1 with TRBJ2-7; D not resolved. V lost 4 bases, J lost 0 bases, and 7 bases lay in between. CDR3 length: 13 amino acids. Germline values: CDR1 MGHDK, CDR2 SYGVNS. CDR3 sequence (DNA): TGTGCCAGCAGTGGACACCACTCCTACGAGCAGTACTTC. Protein product: CASSGHHSYEQYF.

The gene calls are TRBV6-5 and TRBJ2-1, with 7 nucleotides matching TRBD2. The CDR3 totals 15 residues. Trimming cost V 5 bases and J 3 bases; bases outside gene matches: 7. Germline CDR1 is MNHEY and CDR2 is SVGAGI. For the CDR3, the DNA is TGTGCCAGCAGTCCCAGCGGGGTCGGCTACAATGAGCAGTTCTTC. Its translation: CASSPSGVGYNEQFF.

The genes are TRBV7-9 and TRBJ2-4; no clear D. Germline lookup yields CDR1 SEHNR and CDR2 FQNEAQ (reference sequence). The V gene lost 2 bases and the J gene lost 0 bases, with 14 bases spanning the gap. The CDR3 covers 17 residues. This CDR3 is CASSLNFGQLAKNIQYF. The CDR3 DNA sequence: TGTGCCAGCAGCTTAAACTTTGGGCAGCTAGCCAAAAACATTCAGTACTTC.

This rearrangement joins TRBV2 to TRBJ2-2, with D perhaps matching TRBD1 (5 bases). CDR3 length equals 15 residues. Trimming took off 6 bases at V and 4 bases at J, with 15 bases between the two ends. Looked up from germline, CDR1 is SNHLY and CDR2 is FYNNEI. The CDR3 nucleotides are TGTGCCAGCAGCTGGACAAAGATGGGCACCGGGGAGCTGTTTTTT. The encoded protein is CASSWTKMGTGELFF. Variable domain in full (rest from reference TRBV2 and TRBJ2-2): EPEVTQTPSHQVTQMGQEVILRCVPISNHLYFYWYRQILGQKVEFLVSFYNNEISEKSEIFDDQFSVERPDGSNFTLKIRSTKLEDSAMYFCASSWTKMGTGELFFGEGSRLTVL.

This chain links TRBV15 with TRBJ1-2; tentative D call: TRBD1 (5 bases). The CDR3 length is 14 residues. Deletions cut 0 bases from V and 8 bases from J, with 13 bases between. The V gene's germline CDR1 is LNHNV and CDR2 YYDKDF (reference sequence). DNA for the CDR3: TGTGCCACCAGCAGAGAGGCAGACCCAGGGGGCTACACCTTC. As protein: CATSREADPGGYTF. Full variable domain (missing parts from reference TRBV15 and TRBJ1-2): DAMVIQNPRYQVTQFGKPVTLSCSQTLNHNVMYWYQQKSSQAPKLLFHYYDKDFNNEADTPDNFQSRRPNTSFCFLDIRSPGLGDTAMYLCATSREADPGGYTFGSGTRLTVV.

The chain carries TRBV28 and TRBJ2-7; 9 nucleotides align to TRBD1. Trimming cost V 3 bases and J 0 bases; bases outside gene matches: 6. The CDR3 runs 16 residues. Germline CDR1 is MDHEN and CDR2 is SYDVKM. The CDR3 is CASSFHRGPTSYEQYF. The CDR3 region has the DNA TGTGCCAGCAGTTTCCACAGGGGGCCGACCTCCTACGAGCAGTACTTC. Filled out from reference TRBV28 and TRBJ2-7, the complete variable domain reads DVKVTQSSRYLVKRTGEKVFLECVQDMDHENMFWYRQDPGLGLRLIYFSYDVKMKEKGDIPEGYSVSREKKERFSLILESASTNQTSMYLCASSFHRGPTSYEQYFGPGTRLTVT.

V gene TRBV18 combines with J gene TRBJ1-2; 8 nucleotides align to TRBD1. The CDR3 spans 14 residues. V lost 2 bases, J lost 13 bases, and 12 bases stayed unmatched. Germline values: CDR1 KGHSH, CDR2 LQKENI. The CDR3 region is CASSPSGTGPDLTF. In nucleotides, the CDR3 is TGTGCCAGCTCACCAAGCGGGACAGGCCCAGATCTCACCTTC.